This is a list of T cell receptor beta chains from one sample in a study of OX40 agonist ivuxolimab in advanced cancers. The protocol was immunoSEQ multiplex PCR, while the TCRdb copy is restricted to in-frame clones and leaves out a portion. The table has over 95,000 clones, about 80% seen once. This specimen was CD4+ or CD8+ T cells sorted from blood, taken in a trial of the OX40 agonist ivuxolimab. Receptors originate from an adult with an advanced solid tumor such as melanoma, head and neck, liver or kidney cancer. Each CDR3 is given without its conserved first and last residue.

V: TRBV5-4
CDR3: ASSQVRGSTGELF

V: TRBV7-9
CDR3: ASSLQGPSTRAF

V: TRBV9
CDR3: ASSAESTGATFGYT

V: TRBV7-2
CDR3: ASSLGVYSSYEQY

V: TRBV19
CDR3: ASRGHSGDYGYT

V: TRBV6-5
CDR3: ASSFNRGNYGYT

V: TRBV7-2
CDR3: ASSLGDRDMETQY

V: TRBV7-2
CDR3: ASSSRAGTEETQY

V: TRBV18
CDR3: ASSPPENGNYGYT

V: TRBV23-1
CDR3: ASSQDRQGGFFQPQH

V: TRBV5-1
CDR3: ASSLVVGPDSPLH

V: TRBV10-3
CDR3: AISEGSGDTQY

V: TRBV5-6
CDR3: ASSLDLGNIQY

V: TRBV27
CDR3: ASSMYRDRPYNEQF

V: TRBV7-4
CDR3: ASSYGEKLF

V: TRBV12-5
CDR3: ASGLVRTGELF